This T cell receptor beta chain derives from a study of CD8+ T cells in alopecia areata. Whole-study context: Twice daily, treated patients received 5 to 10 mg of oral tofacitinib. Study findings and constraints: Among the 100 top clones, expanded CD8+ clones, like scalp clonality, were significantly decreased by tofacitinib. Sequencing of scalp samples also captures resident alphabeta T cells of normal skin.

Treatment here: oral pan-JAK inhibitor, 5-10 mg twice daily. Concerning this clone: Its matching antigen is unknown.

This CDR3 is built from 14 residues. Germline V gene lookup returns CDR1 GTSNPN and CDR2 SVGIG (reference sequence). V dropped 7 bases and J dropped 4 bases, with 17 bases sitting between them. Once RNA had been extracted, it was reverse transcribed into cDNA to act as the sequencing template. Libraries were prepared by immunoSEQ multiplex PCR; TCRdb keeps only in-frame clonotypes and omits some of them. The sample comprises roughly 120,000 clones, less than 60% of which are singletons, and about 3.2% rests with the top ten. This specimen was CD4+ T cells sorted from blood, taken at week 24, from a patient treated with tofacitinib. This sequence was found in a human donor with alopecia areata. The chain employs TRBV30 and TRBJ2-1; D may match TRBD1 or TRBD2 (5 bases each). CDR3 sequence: CASQDFAGYNEQFF. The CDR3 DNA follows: TGTGCCTCACAGGACTTCGCCGGGTACAATGAGCAGTTCTTC.